This T cell receptor beta chain was documented in a study of T cell responses to AZD1222 COVID-19 vaccine. Study-wide points: Compared with day 0, the breadth and depth of the Spike-specific TCR repertoire rose significantly after two doses of AZD1222. Regions 160-218 and 743-854 dominated among vaccine-associated CD4 TCRs spanning spike.

Only in-frame clones appear in the TCRdb table, and some are missing; sequencing was by immunoSEQ multiplex PCR. Found here are 130,000 or so clones, roughly 92% of them singletons; the top ten hold approximately 1.5%. V was clipped by 3 bases and J by 5 bases, with 19 bases between them. The CDR3 has 16 amino acids. CDR1 and CDR2 from the germline V gene are WNHNN and SYGVQD (reference sequence). Points on this clone: The antigen is not known.

The origin of this receptor is an adult in good health. J is TRBJ2-5 and V is TRBV10-1; possibly TRBD2 for D (6 bases). The sample here was peripheral blood, taken on day 0 of AZD1222 vaccination. The DNA of the CDR3 is TGCGCCAGCAGTGACATAGGGTTATCAGGAGGGGAGACCCAGTACTTC. Translation: CASSDIGLSGGETQYF.